The 28 T cell receptor beta chains presented below share a single source sample, sequenced in a study of blood T cells in healthy people across ages. A second PCR, run for about 7 to 11 cycles, used a sample-barcoded 5' primer plus a J-beta primer mix. One entry per CDR3 protein results from TCRdb running MiXCR on the 5' RACE reads. The sample yields about 1.4 million distinct CDR3 sequences, approximately 59% seen once. Specimen: blood. The receptors stem from a man younger than 35 in good health.

The genes are TRBV4-1 and TRBJ2-7; 7 nucleotides align to TRBD1. The CDR3 covers 14 residues. The V and J ends lost 4 bases and 5 bases, in that order; junction bases with no gene match: 8. Germline assignment: CDR1 MGHRA and CDR2 YSYEKL. CDR3 DNA sequence: TGCGCCAGCAGCCTTCAGGGGGAGTTGCACGAGCAGTACTTC. As protein: CASSLQGELHEQYF.

The chain is built from TRBV7-2 and TRBJ2-1, with TRBD1 matching over 8 bases. Germline lookup yields CDR1 SGHTA and CDR2 FQGNSA. The CDR3 loop spans 15 amino acids. V trimming: 5 bases; J trimming: 5 bases; junction bases outside the gene matches: 8. CDR3 residues: CASSLTGGLDNEQFF. In DNA, the CDR3 is TGTGCCAGCAGCCTAACAGGGGGGCTTGACAATGAGCAGTTCTTC.

The rearrangement uses TRBV3-1 and TRBJ1-4; 7 bases line up with TRBD1. The germline gives CDR1 LGHDT, CDR2 YNNKEL (reference sequence). The CDR3 runs to 15 residues. Trimming removed 2 bases from V and 5 bases from J; junction bases left unmatched: 5. CDR3 coding DNA: TGTGCCAGCAGCCAAATGGACAGGTTCAATGAAAAACTGTTTTTT. Protein product: CASSQMDRFNEKLFF.

The V call is TRBV20-1, the J call TRBJ2-1; D gene unclear. This CDR3 has 12 residues. Germline CDR1 and CDR2: DFQATT and SNEGSKA (reference sequence). V was trimmed by 4 bases and J by 0 bases, leaving 4 bases between them. The CDR3 loop is CSATISYNEQFF. CDR3 DNA sequence: TGCAGTGCTACCATCTCCTACAATGAGCAGTTCTTC.

The genes are TRBV7-6 and TRBJ1-4; no clear D. Trimming left V 4 bases short and J 1 base short, with 13 bases between. Germline V CDR1 and CDR2: SGHVS, FNYEAQ. The CDR3 is made up of 16 amino acids. Written as DNA, the CDR3 is TGTGCCAGCAGCTCGGCGTGGGGAAAAACTAATGAAAAACTGTTTTTT. Its protein is CASSSAWGKTNEKLFF.

The chain employs TRBV6-2 or TRBV6-3 and TRBJ2-1; D is unclear. The CDR3 loop spans 14 amino acids. Germline V gene data show CDR1 as MNHEY and CDR2 as SVGEGT. The ends were cut back, 6 bases at V and 4 bases at J, with 13 bases in the middle. CDR3 region: CASRPQLGYNEQFF. The CDR3 DNA is TGTGCCAGCAGGCCGCAACTCGGATACAATGAGCAGTTCTTC.

The chain is built from TRBV29-1 and TRBJ2-7, with 9 nucleotides matching TRBD1. V gave up 4 bases and J gave up 7 bases; unmatched junction bases: 14. Germline lookup yields CDR1 SQVTM and CDR2 ANQGSEA. CDR3 length: 15 amino acids. Written as DNA, the CDR3 is TGCAGCGTTGTTCCCGGGACAGGGTCCTACAATGAGCAGTACTTC. Protein sequence: CSVVPGTGSYNEQYF.

The rearrangement uses TRBV20-1 and TRBJ2-7; TRBD1 matches at 9 bases. After removal of 5 bases from V and 2 bases from J, the junction contained 4 bases not matched to a gene. CDR3 length equals 13 residues. CDR1 and CDR2 from the germline V gene are DFQATT and SNEGSKA (reference sequence). CDR3 nucleotides: TGCAGTGCTGGGGACAGGGCGGCCTACGAGCAGTACTTC. Translating gives CSAGDRAAYEQYF.

V is TRBV5-1 and J is TRBJ2-3; TRBD2 matches 8 bases. The junction had 9 bases not matched to a gene; V was cut back by 0 bases and J by 3 bases. CDR1 and CDR2 from the germline V gene are SGHRS and YFSETQ. The CDR3 loop spans 17 amino acids. Written as DNA, the CDR3 is TGCGCCAGCAGCTTGGCTGGGATAGCGGGGCCGACAGATACGCAGTATTTT. Translation gives CASSLAGIAGPTDTQYF.

The rearrangement links TRBV20-1 to TRBJ2-7, with 9 bases aligning to TRBD1. The ends lost 6 bases at V and 2 bases at J; junction bases unmatched: 11. The germline CDR1 and CDR2 sequences are DFQATT and SNEGSKA (reference sequence). The CDR3 has 15 residues. The CDR3 is CSALIRDRAPYEQYF. The CDR3 nucleotides read TGCAGTGCCCTAATCCGGGACAGGGCCCCCTACGAGCAGTACTTC.

Comments on this clonotype: A much bigger clone sits one base away, suggesting this may be a read error. The J gene is TRBJ2-7, the V gene TRBV25-1; 7 bases map to TRBD2. V gave up 3 bases and J gave up 2 bases; unmatched junction bases: 7. The CDR3 covers 15 residues. Germline V gene lookup returns CDR1 MGHDK and CDR2 SYGVNS. For the CDR3, the DNA is TGTGCCAGCAGTGATGGGGAGGGGAAACCCTACGAGCAGTACTTC. Protein: CASSDGEGKPYEQYF.

This chain links TRBV12-3 or TRBV12-4 with TRBJ2-5; 14 bases line up with TRBD2. The assigned J gene may be wrong: the sequence end matches TRBJ2-7 better. The CDR3 spans 16 residues. The CDR3 DNA reads as TGTGCCAGCAGGCCGGGACTAGCGGGAGAGGGGGACGAGCAGTACTTC. Its translation: CASRPGLAGEGDEQYF.

The chain carries TRBV10-3 and TRBJ1-5; D uncertain. Germline V gene lookup returns CDR1 ENHRY and CDR2 SYGVKD. This CDR3 is built from 15 residues. V was shortened by 3 bases and J by 1 base, with 10 bases between the two germline ends. The CDR3 here is CAISEIPGSNQPQHF. The CDR3 nucleotides are TGTGCCATCAGTGAAATCCCCGGGAGCAATCAGCCCCAGCATTTT.

This chain connects TRBV12-3 or TRBV12-4 to TRBJ2-1, with TRBD2 matching 7 bases. Unmatched junction bases numbered 11, after V lost 5 bases and J lost 4 bases. The CDR3 totals 16 residues. CDR3 bases: TGTGCCAGCAGTCCCAGACTAGCTCCGGATTACAATGAGCAGTTCTTC. It yields the protein CASSPRLAPDYNEQFF.

This clonotype showed up just a few times. The chain joins TRBV20-1 to TRBJ2-1; D possibly corresponds to TRBD2 (6 bases). The V gene's germline CDR1 is DFQATT and CDR2 SNEGSKA (reference sequence). V was trimmed by 3 bases and J by 12 bases, leaving 15 bases between them. This CDR3 has 12 residues. The CDR3 coding sequence is TGCAGTGCTAGGGAAACGGGGGTTACGCAGTTCTTC. Translated, it gives CSARETGVTQFF.

The chain joins TRBV3-1 to TRBJ2-7; D may match TRBD1 or TRBD2 (6 bases each). CDR1 is LGHDT and CDR2 is YNNKEL in the germline V gene (reference sequence). The CDR3 has 16 amino acids. V lost 3 bases and J lost 0, with 15 bases in between. The CDR3 loop reads CASSHKGGGFSYEQYF. CDR3 coding DNA: TGTGCCAGCAGCCATAAGGGGGGCGGATTCTCCTACGAGCAGTACTTC.

The chain has TRBV9 and TRBJ1-2, with D perhaps matching TRBD1 (5 bases). V was pared by 3 bases and J by 0 bases, with 12 bases between. Germline CDR1 is SGDLS and CDR2 is YYNGEE. The CDR3 runs 15 residues. The CDR3 sequence: CASSGWGESNYGYTF. The CDR3 DNA sequence: TGTGCCAGCAGCGGATGGGGGGAATCTAACTATGGCTACACCTTC.

Concerning this clonotype itself: One end of the junction fails to match germline, which may point to a read error. The chain links TRBV27 to TRBJ2-5; TRBD2 agrees at 10 bases. The CDR3 covers 15 residues. Looked up from germline, CDR1 is MNHEY and CDR2 is SMNVEV (reference sequence). The CDR3 DNA reads TGTGCCAGCAGTCCCCAGACTAGCGGGCAAGAGGCCCAGTACTTC. It translates to CASSPQTSGQEAQYF.

The chain uses TRBV4-3 and TRBJ2-5; weak D call: TRBD2 (6 bases). The CDR3 contains 14 residues. The V end lost 0 bases, the J end lost 9 bases, and 14 bases lay between the germline ends. Per the germline V gene, CDR1 is LGHNA and CDR2 is YSLEER. The CDR3 DNA reads as TGCGCCAGCAGCCAAGACGGGGTAGCGGAGGCCCAGTACTTC. Translated: CASSQDGVAEAQYF.

The chain is built from TRBV29-1 and TRBJ1-1; D possibly corresponds to TRBD1 (5 bases). Looked up from germline, CDR1 is SQVTM and CDR2 is ANQGSEA. The CDR3 spans 11 residues. Trimming shortened V by 8 bases and J by 4 bases, and 11 bases separated the two germline ends. The CDR3 is CSSERGTEAFF. The CDR3 DNA follows: TGCAGCTCTGAAAGGGGCACTGAAGCTTTCTTT.

This clonotype appeared once. The chain combines TRBV2 with TRBJ2-3; TRBD1 agrees at 9 bases. V lost 3 bases and J lost 1; bases outside the gene matches: 8. Germline-derived CDR1 and CDR2 are SNHLY and FYNNEI. CDR3 length equals 17 residues. The CDR3 coding sequence is TGTGCCAGCAGTGAGGGACAGGGTGTAATCGGCACAGATACGCAGTATTTT. Residues: CASSEGQGVIGTDTQYF.

This clonotype has only a few counts. CDR3 coding DNA: TGTGCCAGCAGCTTGGGAGTGAACGATGGCTACACCTTC. Its protein product is CASSLGVNDGYTF. The rearrangement uses TRBV5-5 and TRBJ1-2, with D hard to call. The V gene's germline CDR1 is SGHKS and CDR2 YYEKEE (reference sequence). V lost 0 bases to trimming and J lost 6 bases, with 9 bases between them. The CDR3 is 13 residues long.

V and J are TRBV29-1 and TRBJ1-1; D uncertain. CDR3 length: 14 amino acids. The ends were cut back, 4 bases at V and 1 base at J, with 13 bases in the middle. Germline lookup yields CDR1 SQVTM and CDR2 ANQGSEA. CDR3 in DNA: TGCAGCGTTGGTCCTCGGGGAGGGAACACTGAAGCTTTCTTT. It yields the protein CSVGPRGGNTEAFF.

This clonotype was detected a few times. The chain has TRBV20-1 and TRBJ2-5, with D hard to call. The germline gives CDR1 DFQATT, CDR2 SNEGSKA (reference sequence). The CDR3 length is 15 residues. With 3 bases removed from V and 11 bases from J, the gap between germline ends came to 25 bases. The CDR3 loop reads CSARGSRRLPKEQYF. In nucleotides, the CDR3 is TGCAGTGCTAGGGGTAGTCGTCGACTGCCTAAAGAGCAGTACTTC.

This clonotype was seen more than once but under ten times. A much larger clone differs by one base, so this may be a read error. The chain employs TRBV20-1 and TRBJ2-1; D is undetermined. Matching the DNA end better, TRBJ2-7 makes the J call doubtful. CDR1 DFQATT and CDR2 SNEGSKA come from the germline V gene (reference sequence). This CDR3 contains 15 residues. The CDR3 DNA is TGCAGTGCTCCCAGTGTTTACAGCTCCTACAATGAGCAGTACTTC. Encoded protein: CSAPSVYSSYNEQYF.

This chain uses TRBV4-1 with TRBJ2-7; unclear D gene. Trimming took 4 bases from V and 0 from J, leaving 10 bases between them. This CDR3 has 14 amino acids. Germline V gene data show CDR1 as MGHRA and CDR2 as YSYEKL. The DNA for the CDR3 is TGCGCCAGCAGCCTTAAAGGGTTCTCCTACGAGCAGTACTTC. Translating gives CASSLKGFSYEQYF.

V gene TRBV6-1 combines with J gene TRBJ1-2, with D possibly being TRBD1 (5 bases). Trimming took off 4 bases at V and 2 bases at J, with 11 bases between the two ends. The CDR3 runs to 14 residues. Germline V gene data show CDR1 as MNHNS and CDR2 as SASEGT. As DNA, the CDR3 is TGTGCCAGCAGTGCCATGGGGGGGAACTATGGCTACACCTTC. This translates into CASSAMGGNYGYTF.

On this clonotype: A junction boundary mismatches the germline segment, possibly from a read error. The CDR3 DNA follows: TGCAGCGTTCTCGGGTTAAATGAGCAGTGCTTC. Its translation: CSVLGLNEQCF. The V call is TRBV29-1, the J call TRBJ2-1; D is ambiguous. CDR3 size: 11 residues. CDR1 is SQVTM and CDR2 is ANQGSEA in the germline V gene.